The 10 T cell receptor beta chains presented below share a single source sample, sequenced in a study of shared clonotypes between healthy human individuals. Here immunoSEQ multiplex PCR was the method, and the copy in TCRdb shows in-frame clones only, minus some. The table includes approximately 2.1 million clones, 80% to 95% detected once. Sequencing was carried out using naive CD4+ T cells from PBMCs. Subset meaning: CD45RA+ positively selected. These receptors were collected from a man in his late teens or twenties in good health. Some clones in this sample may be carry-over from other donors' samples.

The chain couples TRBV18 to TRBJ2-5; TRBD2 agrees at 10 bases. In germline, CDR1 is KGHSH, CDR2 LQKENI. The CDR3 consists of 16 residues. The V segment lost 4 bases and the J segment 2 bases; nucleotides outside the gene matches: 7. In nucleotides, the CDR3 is TGTGCCAGCTCACGACGGAGCGGGAGGGGGCAAGAGACCCAGTACTTC. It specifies CASSRRSGRGQETQYF. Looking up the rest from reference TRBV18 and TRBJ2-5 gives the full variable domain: NAGVMQNPRHLVRRRGQEARLRCSPMKGHSHVYWYRQLPEEGLKFMVYLQKENIIDESGMPKERFSAEFPKEGPSILRIQQVVRGDSAAYFCASSRRSGRGQETQYFGPGTRLLVL.

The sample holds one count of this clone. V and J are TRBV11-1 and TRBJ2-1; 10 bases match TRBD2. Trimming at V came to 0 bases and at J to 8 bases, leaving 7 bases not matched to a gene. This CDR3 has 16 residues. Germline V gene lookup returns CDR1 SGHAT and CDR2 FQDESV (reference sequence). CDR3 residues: CASSLALAGDTYEQFF. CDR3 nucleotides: TGTGCCAGCAGCTTAGCCCTAGCGGGAGATACGTATGAGCAGTTCTTC. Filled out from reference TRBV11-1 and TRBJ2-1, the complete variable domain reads EAEVAQSPRYKITEKSQAVAFWCDPISGHATLYWYRQILGQGPELLVQFQDESVVDDSQLPKDRFSAERLKGVDSTLKIQPAELGDSAMYLCASSLALAGDTYEQFFGPGTRLTVL.

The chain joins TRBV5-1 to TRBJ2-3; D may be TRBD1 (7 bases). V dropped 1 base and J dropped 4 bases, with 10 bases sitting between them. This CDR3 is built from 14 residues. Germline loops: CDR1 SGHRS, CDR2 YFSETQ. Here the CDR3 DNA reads TGCGCCAGCAGCTTGCAGGGGGACTCAGATACGCAGTATTTT. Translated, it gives CASSLQGDSDTQYF.

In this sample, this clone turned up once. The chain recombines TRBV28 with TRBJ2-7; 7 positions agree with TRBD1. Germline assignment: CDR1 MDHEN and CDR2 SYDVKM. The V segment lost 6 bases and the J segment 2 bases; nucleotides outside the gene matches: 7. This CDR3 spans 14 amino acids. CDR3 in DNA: TGTGCCAGCAGCCCCGCCGGGACAGCCTACGAGCAGTACTTC. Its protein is CASSPAGTAYEQYF.

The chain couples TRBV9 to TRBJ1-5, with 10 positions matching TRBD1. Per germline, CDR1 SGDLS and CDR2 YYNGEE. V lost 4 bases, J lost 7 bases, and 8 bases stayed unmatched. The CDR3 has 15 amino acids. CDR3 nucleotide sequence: TGTGCCAGCAGCTTTAGGACAGGGGGGCGGCAGCCCCAGCATTTT. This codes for CASSFRTGGRQPQHF.

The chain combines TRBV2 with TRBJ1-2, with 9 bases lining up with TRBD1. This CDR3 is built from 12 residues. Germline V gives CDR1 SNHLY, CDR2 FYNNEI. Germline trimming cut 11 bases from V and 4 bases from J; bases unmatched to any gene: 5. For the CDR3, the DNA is TGTGCCGGTTCGACAGGGGGCTATGGCTACACCTTC. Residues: CAGSTGGYGYTF.

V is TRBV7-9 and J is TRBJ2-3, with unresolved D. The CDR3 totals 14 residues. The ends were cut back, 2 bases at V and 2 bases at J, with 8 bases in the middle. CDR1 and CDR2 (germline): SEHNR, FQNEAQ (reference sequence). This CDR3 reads CASSLSQNTDTQYF. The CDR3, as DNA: TGTGCCAGCAGCTTATCGCAAAACACAGATACGCAGTATTTT.

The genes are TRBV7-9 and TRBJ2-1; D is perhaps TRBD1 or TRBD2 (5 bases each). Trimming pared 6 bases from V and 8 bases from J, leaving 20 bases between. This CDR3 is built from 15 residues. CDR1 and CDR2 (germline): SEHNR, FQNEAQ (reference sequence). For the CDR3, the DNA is TGTGCCAGCAGTCCCGGAGTACTGGGGGTGGATGAGCAGTTCTTC. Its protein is CASSPGVLGVDEQFF.

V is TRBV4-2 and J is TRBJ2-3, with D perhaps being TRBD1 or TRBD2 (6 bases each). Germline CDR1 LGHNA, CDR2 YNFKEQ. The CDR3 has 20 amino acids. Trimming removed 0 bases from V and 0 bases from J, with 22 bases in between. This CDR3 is CASSQDNFYGGARSTDTQYF. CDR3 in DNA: TGTGCCAGCAGCCAAGACAATTTCTACGGGGGCGCGAGAAGCACAGATACGCAGTATTTT.

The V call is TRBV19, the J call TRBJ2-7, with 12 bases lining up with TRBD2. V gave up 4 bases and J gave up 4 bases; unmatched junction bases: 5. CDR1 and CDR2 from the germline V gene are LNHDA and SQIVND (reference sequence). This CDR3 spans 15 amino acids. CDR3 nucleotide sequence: TGTGCCAGTAGTACCGCCGGGACTAGCGGGTACGAGCAGTACTTC. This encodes CASSTAGTSGYEQYF.